The following is a TCR beta chain sequence with its context. There is no known antigen for this receptor. Base qualities are missing; no much larger clone stands one base away. This sample is drawn from a study of blood T cell repertoires in COVID-19 (TCRdb year 2020). Looking at the study overall: Samples from collaborators originated in the United States, Italy and Spain and spanned both the acute and convalescent phases of COVID-19. HLA class I and class II types, where available, came from metadata supplied by the sample provider rather than from assay-based typing. The repertoires were released in a freely available public database meant as a resource for research on the immune response to SARS-CoV-2. The prospective study material was composed of cDNA or gDNA derived from T cells, B-cell-depleted T cells, or PBMCs. The samples were drawn from the first 160 participants of the ongoing ImmuneRACE study and from 950 to 1,500 subjects provided by 6 global collaborators. Sample metadata almost always included a de-identified subject ID, COVID-19 status, age in years and sex. Deeply sampled blood TCRbeta repertoires from subjects exposed to, actively infected with, or recovered from COVID-19 were included in the dataset.

Summary of the overall study and its limitations: The amount of clinical and demographic metadata varied by source and participant and was provided uncurated.

Each collaborating institution followed its own protocols to collect whole blood in K2EDTA tubes. Collaborator samples were shipped for TCRbeta analysis as frozen whole blood, isolated PBMCs, or DNA extracted from either sample type. The immunoSEQ Assay, a bias-controlled multiplex PCR, was used to amplify TCRbeta CDR3 regions from genomic DNA. The original methods were these. Nucleated cell counts per sample were estimated from amplification of reference gene primers within the assay. To quantify the absolute abundance of each unique TCRbeta CDR3 rearrangement, sequence reads were collapsed and filtered. Productive Simpson clonality was computed per sample as the square root of Simpson's diversity index over productive rearrangements. As stored in TCRdb, this immuneACCESS dataset retains in-frame rearrangements with V and J assigned. A fraction of the clones does not appear; measured against another copy, unresolved V genes explain less than half of the discrepancy, and the remainder lacks a known reason. That table is the source of V, J and clone size, and D and trimming were worked out from the DNA. The sample table shows some 180,000 clones, and 80% are seen once. The ten largest clones represent less than 7% of the sample.

Inclusive of the bounding cysteine and phenylalanine, the CDR3 is 17 residues long. The CDR3 DNA has 51 bases and is translated from base 1. Sequences were obtained from peripheral blood. This receptor was identified in a man in his fifties or sixties with acute or convalescent COVID-19. The receptor chain draws on TRBV21-1 and TRBJ2-3; the listed D gene, TRBD1, was not tested against the DNA. TRBV21-1 is shown as a pseudogene. The CDR3 in this case is CASSKPPSGRGTDTQYF. The DNA reads as follows: TGTGCCAGCAGCAAACCTCCCTCGGGCAGGGGCACAGATACGCAGTATTTT.